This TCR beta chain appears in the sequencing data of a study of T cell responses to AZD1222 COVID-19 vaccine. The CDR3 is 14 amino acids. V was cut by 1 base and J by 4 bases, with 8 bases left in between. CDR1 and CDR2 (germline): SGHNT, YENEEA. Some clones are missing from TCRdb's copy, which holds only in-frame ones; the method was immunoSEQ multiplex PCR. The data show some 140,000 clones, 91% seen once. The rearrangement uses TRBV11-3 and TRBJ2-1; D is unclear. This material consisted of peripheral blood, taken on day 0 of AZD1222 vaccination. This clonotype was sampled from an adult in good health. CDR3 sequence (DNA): TGTGCCAGCAGCTTAGGACGGCAGTACAATGAGCAGTTCTTC. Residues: CASSLGRQYNEQFF.